This TCR beta chain was sequenced for a study of T-cell reconstitution after alpha-beta-depleted transplantation in children. This clonotype has only a few counts. Unique molecular identifiers were used to barcode this TCRbeta library. TCRdb redid the calling of the PCR reads with MiXCR, one entry per CDR3 protein. This sample has around 190,000 distinct CDR3 sequences; roughly 7.1% occur once, and the top ten carry just over 5.5%. The V gene end was trimmed by 4 bases and the J gene end by 6 bases; junction bases not matched to a gene: 3. The CDR3 loop spans 13 amino acids. Germline CDR1 is SGHTA and CDR2 is FQGNSA.

This specimen was PBMCs, taken before TCRalphabeta/CD19-depleted stem cell transplant. This TCR came from a boy aged 2 to 10 with acute lymphoblastic leukemia, due to receive a stem cell transplant. This chain connects TRBV7-2 to TRBJ1-3; TRBD1 aligns across 7 bases. In DNA form, the CDR3 reads TGTGCCAGCAGCTACGACAGGGAAAACACCATATATTTT. Translation: CASSYDRENTIYF.